This T cell receptor (beta chain) was profiled in a study of cytomegalovirus exposure and HLA in healthy donors. Study-wide points: The investigators catalogued 150 to 200 TCR beta chains as cytomegalovirus-associated. A prior analysis recorded that most TCR beta V segments were productive about 87% or about 30% of the time. Information on immune exposure was restricted to one variable (CMV serostatus).

CDR1 and CDR2 from the germline V gene are SGHTA and FQGNSA. Trimming took 5 bases from V and 7 from J, leaving 5 bases between them. The CDR3 sequence is 10 residues long. 60 Vbeta and 13 Jbeta primers were used in PCR. Source study methods: In a later analysis, some 10 million of about 80 million unique beta chains occurred in at least two donors. The repertoire was sequenced with immunoSEQ multiplex PCR; TCRdb's copy has only in-frame clones and lacks some. Clone size and V and J calls were adopted from that table, with D and trimming inferred from the DNA. This repertoire comprises around 110,000 clones; its ten largest clones make up around 3.4%. Remarks on this clone: What it binds is unknown.

The source is a young man in good health and CMV-seronegative. The sequenced sample consisted of PBMCs. The rearrangement uses TRBV7-2 and TRBJ2-5, with D unclear. CDR3 coding DNA: TGTGCCAGCAGCCTCGTGACCCAGTACTTC. It yields the protein CASSLVTQYF. The full variable domain, with the rest looked up from reference TRBV7-2 and TRBJ2-5, is GAGVSQSPSNKVTEKGKDVELRCDPISGHTALYWYRQSLGQGLEFLIYFQGNSAPDKSGLPSDRFSAERTGGSVSTLTIQRTQQEDSAVYLCASSLVTQYFGPGTRLLVL.